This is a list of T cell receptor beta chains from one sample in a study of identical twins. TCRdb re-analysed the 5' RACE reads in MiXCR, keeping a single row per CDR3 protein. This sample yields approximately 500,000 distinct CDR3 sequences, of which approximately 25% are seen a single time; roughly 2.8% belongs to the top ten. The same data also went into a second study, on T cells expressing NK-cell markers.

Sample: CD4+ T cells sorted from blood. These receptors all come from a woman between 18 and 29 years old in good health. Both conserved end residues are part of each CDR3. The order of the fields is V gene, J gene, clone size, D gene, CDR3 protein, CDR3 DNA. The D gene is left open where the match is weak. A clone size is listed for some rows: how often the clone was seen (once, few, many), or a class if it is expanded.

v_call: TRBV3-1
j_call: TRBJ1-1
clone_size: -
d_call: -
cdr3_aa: CASSQRRSEAFF
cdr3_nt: TGTGCCAGCAGCCAACGCAGGAGTGAAGCTTTCTTT

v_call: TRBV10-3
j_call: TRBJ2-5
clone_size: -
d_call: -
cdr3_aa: CAIRERLEETQYF
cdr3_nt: TGTGCCATCCGTGAACGACTAGAAGAGACCCAGTACTTC

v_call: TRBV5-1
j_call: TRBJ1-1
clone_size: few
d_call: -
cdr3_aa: CASSYAGTTEAFF
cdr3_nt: TGCGCCAGCAGCTATGCCGGGACCACTGAAGCTTTCTTT

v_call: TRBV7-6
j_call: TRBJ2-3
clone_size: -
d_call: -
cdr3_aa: CASSPPGRLDTQYF
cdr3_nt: TGTGCCAGCAGCCCCCCGGGTAGATTGGATACGCAGTATTTT

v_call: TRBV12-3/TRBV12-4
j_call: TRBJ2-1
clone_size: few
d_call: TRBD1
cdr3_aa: CASRLGQGISEQFF
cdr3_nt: TGTGCCAGCAGGTTGGGACAGGGAATAAGTGAGCAGTTCTTC

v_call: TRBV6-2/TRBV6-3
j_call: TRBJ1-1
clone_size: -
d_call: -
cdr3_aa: CASSYGGADTEAFF
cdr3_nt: TGTGCCAGCAGTTACGGGGGAGCGGACACTGAAGCTTTCTTT

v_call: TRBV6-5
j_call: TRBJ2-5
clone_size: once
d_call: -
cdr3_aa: CASSYVRGFAQYF
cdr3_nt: TGTGCCAGCAGTTACGTGAGGGGGTTTGCCCAGTACTTC

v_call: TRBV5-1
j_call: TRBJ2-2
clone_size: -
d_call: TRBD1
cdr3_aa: CASSSTARQGALGELFF
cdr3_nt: TGCGCCAGCAGCTCGACAGCAAGACAGGGGGCCTTGGGGGAGCTGTTTTTT

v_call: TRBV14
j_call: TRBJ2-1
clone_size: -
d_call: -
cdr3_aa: CASSPSPWGYNEQFF
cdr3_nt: TGTGCCAGCAGCCCGAGTCCCTGGGGGTACAATGAGCAGTTCTTC

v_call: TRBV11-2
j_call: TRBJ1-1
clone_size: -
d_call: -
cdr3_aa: CASSLYSNTEAFF
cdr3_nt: TGTGCCAGCAGTCTATACAGCAACACTGAAGCTTTCTTT

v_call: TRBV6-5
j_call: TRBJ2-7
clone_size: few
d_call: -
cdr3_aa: CASQKSSYEQYF
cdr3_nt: TGTGCCAGCCAGAAGAGCTCCTACGAGCAGTACTTC

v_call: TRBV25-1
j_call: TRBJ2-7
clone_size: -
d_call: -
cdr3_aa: CASSEVSSYEQYF
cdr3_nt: TGTGCCAGCAGTGAAGTGAGCTCCTACGAGCAGTACTTC

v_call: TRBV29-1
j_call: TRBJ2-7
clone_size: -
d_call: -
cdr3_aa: CSVVRGPSGPYEQYF
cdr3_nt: TGCAGCGTCGTCCGCGGCCCGTCGGGGCCCTACGAGCAGTACTTC

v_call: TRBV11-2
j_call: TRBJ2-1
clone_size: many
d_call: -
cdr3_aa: CASSPRAGGNEQFF
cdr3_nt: TGTGCCAGCAGCCCTAGAGCCGGGGGCAATGAGCAGTTCTTC

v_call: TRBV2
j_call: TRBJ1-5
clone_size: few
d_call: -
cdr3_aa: CASRIGGAWQPQHF
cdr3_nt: TGTGCCAGCAGAATAGGGGGGGCATGGCAGCCCCAGCATTTT

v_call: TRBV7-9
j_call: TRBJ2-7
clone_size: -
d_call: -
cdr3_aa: CASSRPFPVGRMNEQYF
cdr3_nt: TGTGCCAGCAGCCGCCCATTCCCGGTGGGGAGAATGAACGAGCAGTACTTC

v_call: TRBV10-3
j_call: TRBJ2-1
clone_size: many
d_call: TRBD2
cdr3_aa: CAISSPQRERQFF
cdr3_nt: TGTGCCATCAGTTCCCCTCAGCGGGAAAGGCAGTTCTTC

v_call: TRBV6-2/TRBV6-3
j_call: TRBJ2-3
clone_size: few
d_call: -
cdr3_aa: CASSYAGPPTDTQYF
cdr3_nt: TGTGCCAGCAGTTACGCGGGACCCCCCACAGATACGCAGTATTTT

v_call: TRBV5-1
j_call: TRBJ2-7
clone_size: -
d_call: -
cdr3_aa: CASSLELGEYEQYF
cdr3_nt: TGCGCCAGCAGCTTGGAGTTAGGGGAATACGAGCAGTACTTC

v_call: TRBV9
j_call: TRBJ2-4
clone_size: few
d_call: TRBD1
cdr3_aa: CASSSQTGEDIQYF
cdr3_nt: TGTGCCAGCAGCTCCCAGACAGGGGAAGACATTCAGTACTTC

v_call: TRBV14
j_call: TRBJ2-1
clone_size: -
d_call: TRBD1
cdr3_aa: CASSQQTGRYNEQFF
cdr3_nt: TGTGCCAGCAGCCAACAGACAGGGAGATACAATGAGCAGTTCTTC

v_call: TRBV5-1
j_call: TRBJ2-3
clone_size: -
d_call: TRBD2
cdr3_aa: CASSLAGAEDTQYF
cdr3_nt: TGCGCCAGCAGCTTAGCGGGGGCAGAAGATACGCAGTATTTT

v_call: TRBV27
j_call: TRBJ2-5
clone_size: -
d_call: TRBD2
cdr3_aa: CASSFRLAEETQYF
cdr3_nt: TGTGCCAGCAGTTTCCGACTAGCGGAAGAGACCCAGTACTTC